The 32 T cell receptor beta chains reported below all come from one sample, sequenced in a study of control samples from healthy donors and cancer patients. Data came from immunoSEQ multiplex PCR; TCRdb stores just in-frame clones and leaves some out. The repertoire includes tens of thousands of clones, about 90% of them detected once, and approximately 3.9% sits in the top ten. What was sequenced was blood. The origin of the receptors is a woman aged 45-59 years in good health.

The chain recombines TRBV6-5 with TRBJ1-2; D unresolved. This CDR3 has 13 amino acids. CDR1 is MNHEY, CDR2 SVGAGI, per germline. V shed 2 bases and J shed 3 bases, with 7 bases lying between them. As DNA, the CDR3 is TGTGCCAGCAGTTACGAGGGAGACTATGGCTACACCTTC. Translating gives CASSYEGDYGYTF.

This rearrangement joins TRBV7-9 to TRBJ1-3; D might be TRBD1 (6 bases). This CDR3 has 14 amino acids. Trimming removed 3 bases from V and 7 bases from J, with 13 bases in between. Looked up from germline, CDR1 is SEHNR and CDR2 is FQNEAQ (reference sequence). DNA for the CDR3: TGTGCCAGCAGCTTTAGACAGGTCGTCAACACCATATATTTT. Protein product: CASSFRQVVNTIYF.

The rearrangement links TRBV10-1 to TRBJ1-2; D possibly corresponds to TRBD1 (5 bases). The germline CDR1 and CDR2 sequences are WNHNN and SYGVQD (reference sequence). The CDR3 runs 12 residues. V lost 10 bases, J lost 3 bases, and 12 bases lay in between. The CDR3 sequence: CANQGSDYGYTF. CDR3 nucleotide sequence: TGCGCCAACCAGGGTTCTGACTATGGCTACACCTTC.

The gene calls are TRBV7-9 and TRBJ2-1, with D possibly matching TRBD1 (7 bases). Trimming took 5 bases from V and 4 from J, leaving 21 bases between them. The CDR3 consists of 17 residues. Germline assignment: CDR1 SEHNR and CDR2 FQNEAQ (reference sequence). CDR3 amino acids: CASSRGVGGSSYNEQFF. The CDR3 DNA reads TGTGCCAGCAGCCGCGGGGTAGGGGGCAGCTCATACAATGAGCAGTTCTTC.

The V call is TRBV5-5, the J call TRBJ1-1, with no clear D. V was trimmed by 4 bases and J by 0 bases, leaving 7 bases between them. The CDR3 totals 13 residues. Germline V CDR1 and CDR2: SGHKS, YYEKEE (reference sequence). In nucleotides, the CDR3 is TGTGCCAGCAGCCCTCATTTGAACACTGAAGCTTTCTTT. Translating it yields CASSPHLNTEAFF. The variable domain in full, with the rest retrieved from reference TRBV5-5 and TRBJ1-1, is DAGVTQSPTHLIKTRGQQVTLRCSPISGHKSVSWYQQVLGQGPQFIFQYYEKEERGRGNFPDRFSARQFPNYSSELNVNALLLGDSALYLCASSPHLNTEAFFGQGTRLTVV.

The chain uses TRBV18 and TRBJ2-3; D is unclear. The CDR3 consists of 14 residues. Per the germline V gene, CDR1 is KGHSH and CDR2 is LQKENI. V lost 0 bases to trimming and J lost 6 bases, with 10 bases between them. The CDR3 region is CASSPPSRVDTQYF. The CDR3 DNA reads TGTGCCAGCTCACCACCTTCAAGGGTGGATACGCAGTATTTT.

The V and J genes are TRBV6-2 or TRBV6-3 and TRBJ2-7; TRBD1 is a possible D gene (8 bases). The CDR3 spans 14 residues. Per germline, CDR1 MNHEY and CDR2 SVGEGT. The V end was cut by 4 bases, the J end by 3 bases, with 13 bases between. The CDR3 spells CASSWGGQVYEQYF. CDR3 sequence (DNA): TGTGCCAGCAGTTGGGGGGGACAGGTCTACGAGCAGTACTTC.

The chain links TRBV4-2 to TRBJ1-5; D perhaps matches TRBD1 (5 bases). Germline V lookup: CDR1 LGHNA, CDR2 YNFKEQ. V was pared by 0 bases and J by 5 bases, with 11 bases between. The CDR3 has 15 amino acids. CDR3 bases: TGTGCCAGCAGCCAAGATGAAGGGGATGATCAGCCCCAGCATTTT. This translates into CASSQDEGDDQPQHF.

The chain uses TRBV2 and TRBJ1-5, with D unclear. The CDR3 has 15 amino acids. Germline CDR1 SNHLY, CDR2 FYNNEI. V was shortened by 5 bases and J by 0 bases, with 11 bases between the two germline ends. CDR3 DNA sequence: TGTGCCAGCAGTAGGGAGGAGTATAGCAATCAGCCCCAGCATTTT. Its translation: CASSREEYSNQPQHF. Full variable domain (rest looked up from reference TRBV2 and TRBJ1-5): EPEVTQTPSHQVTQMGQEVILRCVPISNHLYFYWYRQILGQKVEFLVSFYNNEISEKSEIFDDQFSVERPDGSNFTLKIRSTKLEDSAMYFCASSREEYSNQPQHFGDGTRLSIL.

The CDR3 region is CASSQQGWETEAFF. CDR3 nucleotide sequence: TGCGCCAGCAGCCAACAGGGGTGGGAAACTGAAGCTTTCTTT. The chain recombines TRBV4-3 with TRBJ1-1; weak D call: TRBD1 (6 bases). V shed 2 bases and J shed 5 bases, with 12 bases lying between them. The CDR3 has 14 amino acids. Germline CDR1 LGHNA, CDR2 YSLEER.

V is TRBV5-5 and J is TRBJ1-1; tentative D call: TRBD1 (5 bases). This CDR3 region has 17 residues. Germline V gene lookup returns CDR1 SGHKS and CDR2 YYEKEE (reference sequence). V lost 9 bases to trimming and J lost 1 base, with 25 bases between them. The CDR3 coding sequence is TGTGCCACAAAACCCGGGACCTCGGGGATTCCGAACACTGAAGCTTTCTTT. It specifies CATKPGTSGIPNTEAFF.

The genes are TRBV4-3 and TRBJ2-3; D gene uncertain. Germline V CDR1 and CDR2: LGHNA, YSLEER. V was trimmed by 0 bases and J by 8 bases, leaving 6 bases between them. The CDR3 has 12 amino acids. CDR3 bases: TGCGCCAGCAGCCAAGATTTAGGTACGCAGTATTTT. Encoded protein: CASSQDLGTQYF.

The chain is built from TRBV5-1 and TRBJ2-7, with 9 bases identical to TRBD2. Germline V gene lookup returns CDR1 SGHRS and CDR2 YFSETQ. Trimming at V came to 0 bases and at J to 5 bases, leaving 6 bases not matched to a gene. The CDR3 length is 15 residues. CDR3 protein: CASSLGAAGGHEQYF. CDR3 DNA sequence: TGCGCCAGCAGCTTGGGAGCGGCGGGGGGGCACGAGCAGTACTTC.

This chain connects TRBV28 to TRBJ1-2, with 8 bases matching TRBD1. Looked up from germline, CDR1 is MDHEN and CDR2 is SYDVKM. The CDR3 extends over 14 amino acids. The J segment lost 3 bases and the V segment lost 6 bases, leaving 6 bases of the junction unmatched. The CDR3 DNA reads TGTGCCAGCAGACGACAGGGGAGAGACTATGGCTACACCTTC. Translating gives CASRRQGRDYGYTF.

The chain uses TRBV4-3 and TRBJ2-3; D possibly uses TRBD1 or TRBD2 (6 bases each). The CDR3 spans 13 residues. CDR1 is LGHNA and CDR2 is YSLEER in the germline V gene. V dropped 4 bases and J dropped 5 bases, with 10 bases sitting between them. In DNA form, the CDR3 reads TGCGCCAGCAGCCCCGGGGGCGGAGATACGCAGTATTTT. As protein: CASSPGGGDTQYF.

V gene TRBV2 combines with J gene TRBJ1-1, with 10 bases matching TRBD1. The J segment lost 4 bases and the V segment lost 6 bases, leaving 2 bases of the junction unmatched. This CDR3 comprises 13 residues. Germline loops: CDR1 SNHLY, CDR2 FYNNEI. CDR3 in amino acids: CASRGQGSTEAFF. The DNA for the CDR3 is TGTGCCAGCAGGGGACAGGGGAGCACTGAAGCTTTCTTT.

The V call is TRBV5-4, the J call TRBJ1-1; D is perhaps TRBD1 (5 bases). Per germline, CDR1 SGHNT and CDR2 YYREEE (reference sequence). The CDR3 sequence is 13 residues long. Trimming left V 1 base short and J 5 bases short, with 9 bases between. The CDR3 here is CASSLNGGTEAFF. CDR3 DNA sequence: TGTGCCAGCAGCTTGAACGGGGGAACTGAAGCTTTCTTT.

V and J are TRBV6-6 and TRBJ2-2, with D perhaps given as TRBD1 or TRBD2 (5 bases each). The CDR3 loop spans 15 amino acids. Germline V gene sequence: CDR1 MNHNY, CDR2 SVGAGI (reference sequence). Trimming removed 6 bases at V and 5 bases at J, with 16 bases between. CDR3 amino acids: CASSLIGGGTGELFF. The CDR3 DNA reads TGTGCCAGCAGCCTCATTGGGGGTGGGACCGGGGAGCTGTTTTTT.

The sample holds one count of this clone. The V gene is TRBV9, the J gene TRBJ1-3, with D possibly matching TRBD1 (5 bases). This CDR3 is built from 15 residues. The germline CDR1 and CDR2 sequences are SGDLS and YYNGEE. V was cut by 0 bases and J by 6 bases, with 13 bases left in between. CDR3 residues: CASSVGSGFQNTIYF. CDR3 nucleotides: TGTGCCAGCAGCGTAGGGTCAGGGTTTCAAAACACCATATATTTT.

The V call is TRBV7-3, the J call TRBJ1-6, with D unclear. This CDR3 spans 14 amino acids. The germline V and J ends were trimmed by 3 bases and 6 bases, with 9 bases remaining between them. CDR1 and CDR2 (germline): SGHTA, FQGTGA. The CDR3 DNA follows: TGTGCCAGCAGCTTGGGCAGCGTTAATTCACCCCTCCACTTT. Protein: CASSLGSVNSPLHF.

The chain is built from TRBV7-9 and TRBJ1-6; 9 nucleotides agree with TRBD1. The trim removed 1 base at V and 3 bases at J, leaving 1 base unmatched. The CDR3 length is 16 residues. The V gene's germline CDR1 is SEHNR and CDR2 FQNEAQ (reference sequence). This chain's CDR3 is CASSLETGGYNSPLHF. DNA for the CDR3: TGTGCCAGCAGCTTAGAGACAGGGGGCTATAATTCACCCCTCCACTTT.

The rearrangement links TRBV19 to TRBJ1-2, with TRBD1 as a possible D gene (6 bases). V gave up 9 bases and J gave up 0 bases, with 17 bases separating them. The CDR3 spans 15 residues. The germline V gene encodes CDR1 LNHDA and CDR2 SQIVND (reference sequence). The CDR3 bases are TGTGCCAGAGCCTTTAGGGGGGCAGCTAACTATGGCTACACCTTC. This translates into CARAFRGAANYGYTF.

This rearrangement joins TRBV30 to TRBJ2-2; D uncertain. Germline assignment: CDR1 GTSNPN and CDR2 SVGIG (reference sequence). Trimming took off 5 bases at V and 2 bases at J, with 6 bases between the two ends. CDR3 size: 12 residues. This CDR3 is CAWSYNTGELFF. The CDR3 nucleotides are TGTGCCTGGTCCTACAACACCGGGGAGCTGTTTTTT. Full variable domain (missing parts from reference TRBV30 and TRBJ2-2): SQTIHQWPATLVQPVGSPLSLECTVEGTSNPNLYWYRQAAGRGLQLLFYSVGIGQISSEVPQNLSASRPQDRQFILSSKKLLLSDSGFYLCAWSYNTGELFFGEGSRLTVL.

As DNA, the CDR3 is TGTGCCAGCAGCCGCGACAGGGGGCGAGGTGAAAAACTGTTTTTT. Translating it yields CASSRDRGRGEKLFF. The chain links TRBV5-4 to TRBJ1-4, with 10 bases fitting TRBD1. V gave up 4 bases and J gave up 7 bases; unmatched junction bases: 7. The CDR3 runs 15 residues. Germline CDR1 and CDR2: SGHNT and YYREEE (reference sequence).

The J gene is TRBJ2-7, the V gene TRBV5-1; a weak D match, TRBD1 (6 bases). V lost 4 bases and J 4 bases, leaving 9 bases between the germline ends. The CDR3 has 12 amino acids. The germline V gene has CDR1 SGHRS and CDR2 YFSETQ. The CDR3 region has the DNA TGCGCCAGCAGCCCTCAGGGGTACGAGCAGTACTTC. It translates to CASSPQGYEQYF.

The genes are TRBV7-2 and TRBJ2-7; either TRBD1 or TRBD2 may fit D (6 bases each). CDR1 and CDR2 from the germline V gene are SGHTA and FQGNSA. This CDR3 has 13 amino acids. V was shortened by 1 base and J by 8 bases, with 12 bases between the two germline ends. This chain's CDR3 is CASSLGGGPQQYF. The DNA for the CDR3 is TGTGCCAGCAGCTTAGGAGGGGGGCCCCAGCAGTACTTC.

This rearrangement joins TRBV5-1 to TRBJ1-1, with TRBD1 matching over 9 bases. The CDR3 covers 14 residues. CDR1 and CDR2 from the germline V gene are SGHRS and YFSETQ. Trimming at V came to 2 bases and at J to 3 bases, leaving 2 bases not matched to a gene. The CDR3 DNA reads TGCGCCAGCAGCTTACAGGGGGCCTACACTGAAGCTTTCTTT. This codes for CASSLQGAYTEAFF.

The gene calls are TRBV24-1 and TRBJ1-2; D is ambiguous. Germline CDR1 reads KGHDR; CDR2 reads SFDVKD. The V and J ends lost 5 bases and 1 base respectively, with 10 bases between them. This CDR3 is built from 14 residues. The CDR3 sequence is CATSVRGVNYGYTF. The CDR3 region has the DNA TGTGCCACCAGTGTTCGGGGAGTTAACTATGGCTACACCTTC.

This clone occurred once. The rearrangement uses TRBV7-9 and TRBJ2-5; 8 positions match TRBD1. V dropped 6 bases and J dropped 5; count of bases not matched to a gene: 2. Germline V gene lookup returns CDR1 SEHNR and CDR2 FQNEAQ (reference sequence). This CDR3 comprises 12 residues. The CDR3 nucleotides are TGTGCCAGCAGGACAGGGGAGGAGACCCAGTACTTC. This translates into CASRTGEETQYF.

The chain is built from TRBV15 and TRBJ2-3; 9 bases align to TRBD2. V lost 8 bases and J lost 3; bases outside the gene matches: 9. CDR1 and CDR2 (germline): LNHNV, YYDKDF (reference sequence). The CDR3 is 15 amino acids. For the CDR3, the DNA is TGTGCCACCGACTTTTCAGGACTAGCGACAGATACGCAGTATTTT. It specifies CATDFSGLATDTQYF.

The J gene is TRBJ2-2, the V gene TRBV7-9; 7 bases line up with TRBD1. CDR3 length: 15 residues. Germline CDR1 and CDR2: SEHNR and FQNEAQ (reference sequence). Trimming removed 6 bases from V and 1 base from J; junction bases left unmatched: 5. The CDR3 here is CASRPGTVNTGELFF. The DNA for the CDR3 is TGTGCCAGCAGACCCGGGACAGTGAACACCGGGGAGCTGTTTTTT. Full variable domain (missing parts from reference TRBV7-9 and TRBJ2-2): DTGVSQNPRHKITKRGQNVTFRCDPISEHNRLYWYRQTLGQGPEFLTYFQNEAQLEKSRLLSDRFSAERPKGSFSTLEIQRTEQGDSAMYLCASRPGTVNTGELFFGEGSRLTVL.

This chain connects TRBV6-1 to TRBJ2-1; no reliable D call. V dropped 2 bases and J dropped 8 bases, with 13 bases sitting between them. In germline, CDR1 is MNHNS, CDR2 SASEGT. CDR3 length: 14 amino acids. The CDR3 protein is CASSESSWGYEQFF. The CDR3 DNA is TGTGCCAGCAGTGAATCCAGCTGGGGATATGAGCAGTTCTTC.